This T cell receptor beta chain is from a study of blood T cell repertoires in COVID-19. Study in general: Acute and convalescent COVID-19 samples came from the United States, Italy and Spain. Sources were T cells, B-cell-depleted T cells, or PBMCs; the material itself was cDNA or gDNA.

V gave up 5 bases and J gave up 7 bases; unmatched junction bases: 8. Germline values: CDR1 LNHDA, CDR2 SQIVND (reference sequence). The CDR3 has 14 residues. Original processing notes: Amplification with reference gene primers provided the estimates of nucleated cell counts. Only in-frame clones appear in the TCRdb table, and some are missing; sequencing was by immunoSEQ multiplex PCR. That table supplies the V and J calls and clone size; D and trimming were determined from the DNA. The repertoire holds 170,000 or so clones, with around nine tenths as singletons. The sequencing sample was made of peripheral blood. This chain joins TRBV19 and TRBJ2-3; 8 nucleotides agree with TRBD1. The source of this sequence is a man in his fifties or sixties with acute or convalescent COVID-19. CDR3 bases: TGTGCCAGTAGTCCCGGACAGGGAATGAATACGCAGTATTTT. Its translation: CASSPGQGMNTQYF.